The sequence of this T cell receptor (beta chain) was determined in a study of cytomegalovirus exposure and HLA in healthy donors. Study at large: Unique TCR beta sequences numbering 120 million or so came from approximately 180 million T cells in an earlier analysis.

The primer mix had 60 Vbeta and 13 Jbeta primers. TCRdb's table, derived via immunoSEQ multiplex PCR, lists solely in-frame clones and lacks some. The data contain roughly 160,000 clones, around 69% of them singletons. With respect to this clone: The antigen is undetermined.

Study-level results: As a later analysis showed, several of the most significant clusters appeared to be linked to common viral pathogens. Productive status was seen about 90% or about 30% of the time for most TCR beta V segments in an earlier analysis.

The sequenced sample consisted of PBMCs. This TCR was recovered from a man aged 55 to 70 in good health and CMV-seronegative.

The CDR3 loop is CAWSVLSRGVAEAFF. The CDR3 nucleotides are TGTGCCTGGAGTGTACTTAGCAGGGGCGTTGCTGAAGCTTTCTTT. The rearrangement uses TRBV30 and TRBJ1-1; D might be TRBD1 (6 bases). Germline CDR1 and CDR2: GTSNPN and SVGIG (reference sequence). This CDR3 comprises 15 residues. V was clipped by 0 bases and J by 6 bases, with 17 bases between them.